This TCR beta chain derives from a study of cytomegalovirus exposure and HLA in healthy donors. Of note for this clone: Its antigen remains unidentified.

Findings of the study overall: Exclusion as indistinguishable affected some V segments, including TRBV6-2 and TRBV6-3.

Primers included in the PCR were 60 Vbeta and 13 Jbeta primers. Data came from immunoSEQ multiplex PCR; TCRdb stores just in-frame clones and leaves some out. The top ten clones hold 2% to 2.5% of a sample with 90,000 to 120,000 clones, over 70% of them seen once. Germline-derived CDR1 and CDR2 are MDHEN and SYDVKM. Germline trimming cut 3 bases from V and 0 bases from J; bases unmatched to any gene: 2. CDR3 length: 14 residues. The clonotype comes from a man aged 30 to 39 in good health and CMV-seronegative. V usage is TRBV28 and J usage is TRBJ2-7; 7 bases line up with TRBD2. The sample was PBMCs. CDR3 amino acids: CASSLGGFSYEQYF. The CDR3 DNA reads TGTGCCAGCAGTTTGGGGGGGTTCTCCTACGAGCAGTACTTC.